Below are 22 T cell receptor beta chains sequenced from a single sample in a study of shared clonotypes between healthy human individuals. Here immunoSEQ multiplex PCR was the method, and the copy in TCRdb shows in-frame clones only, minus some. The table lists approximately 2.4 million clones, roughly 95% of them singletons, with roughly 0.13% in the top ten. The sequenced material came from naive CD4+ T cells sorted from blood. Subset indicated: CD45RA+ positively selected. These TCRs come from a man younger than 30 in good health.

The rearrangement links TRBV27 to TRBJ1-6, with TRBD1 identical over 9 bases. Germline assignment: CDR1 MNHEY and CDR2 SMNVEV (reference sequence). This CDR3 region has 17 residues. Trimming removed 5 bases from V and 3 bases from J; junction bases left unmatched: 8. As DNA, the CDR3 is TGTGCCAGCAGTAGCGGCCCGACAGGGGGCTATAATTCACCCCTCCACTTT. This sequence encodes CASSSGPTGGYNSPLHF.

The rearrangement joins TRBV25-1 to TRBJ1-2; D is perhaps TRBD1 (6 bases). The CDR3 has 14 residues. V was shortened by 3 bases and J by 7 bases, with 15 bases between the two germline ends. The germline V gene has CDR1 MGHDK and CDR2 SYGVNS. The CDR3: CASSERVGGSGYTF. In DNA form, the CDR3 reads TGTGCCAGCAGTGAGAGGGTAGGGGGGAGTGGCTACACCTTC.

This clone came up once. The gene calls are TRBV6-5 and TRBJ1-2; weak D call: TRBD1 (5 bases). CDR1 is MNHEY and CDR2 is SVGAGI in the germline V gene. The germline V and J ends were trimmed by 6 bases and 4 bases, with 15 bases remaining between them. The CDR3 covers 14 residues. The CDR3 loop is CASRPGGEPYGYTF. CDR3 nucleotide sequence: TGTGCCAGCAGACCCGGGGGGGAGCCCTATGGCTACACCTTC.

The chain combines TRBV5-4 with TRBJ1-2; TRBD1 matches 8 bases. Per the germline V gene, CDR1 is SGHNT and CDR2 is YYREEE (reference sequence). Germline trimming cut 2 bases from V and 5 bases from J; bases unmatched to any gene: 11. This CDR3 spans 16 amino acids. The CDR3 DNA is TGTGCCAGCAGCTTTCCACGCCAGGGGGCCAATTATGGCTACACCTTC. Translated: CASSFPRQGANYGYTF.

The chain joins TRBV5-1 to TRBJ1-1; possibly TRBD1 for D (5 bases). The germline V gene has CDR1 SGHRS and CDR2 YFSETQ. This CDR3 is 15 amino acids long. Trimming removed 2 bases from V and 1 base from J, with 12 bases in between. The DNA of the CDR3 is TGCGCCAGCAGCTTTGGTGTGGACACGAACACTGAAGCTTTCTTT. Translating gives CASSFGVDTNTEAFF.

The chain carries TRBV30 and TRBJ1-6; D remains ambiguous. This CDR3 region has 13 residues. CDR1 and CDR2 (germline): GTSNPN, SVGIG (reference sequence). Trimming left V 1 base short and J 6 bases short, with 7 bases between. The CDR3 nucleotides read TGTGCCTGGAGTGAACAGATTAATTCACCCCTCCACTTT. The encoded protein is CAWSEQINSPLHF.

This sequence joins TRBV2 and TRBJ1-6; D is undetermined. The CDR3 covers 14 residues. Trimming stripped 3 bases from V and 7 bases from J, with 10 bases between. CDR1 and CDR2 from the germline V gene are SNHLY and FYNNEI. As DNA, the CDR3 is TGTGCCAGCAGTGAGGGTGCAAAGAATTCACCCCTCCACTTT. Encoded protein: CASSEGAKNSPLHF.

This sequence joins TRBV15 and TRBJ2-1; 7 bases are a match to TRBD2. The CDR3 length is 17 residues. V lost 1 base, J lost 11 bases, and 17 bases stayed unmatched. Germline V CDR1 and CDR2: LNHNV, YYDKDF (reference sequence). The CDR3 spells CATSRVGREGPLTKQFF. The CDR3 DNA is TGTGCCACCAGCAGAGTGGGGAGGGAGGGCCCCCTTACAAAGCAGTTCTTC.

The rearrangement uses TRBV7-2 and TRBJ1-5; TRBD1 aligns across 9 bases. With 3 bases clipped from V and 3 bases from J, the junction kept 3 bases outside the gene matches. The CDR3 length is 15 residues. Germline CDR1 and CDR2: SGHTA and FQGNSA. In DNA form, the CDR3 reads TGTGCCAGCAGCTTCACAGGGGGCATCAATCAGCCCCAGCATTTT. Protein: CASSFTGGINQPQHF. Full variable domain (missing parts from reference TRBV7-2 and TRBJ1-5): GAGVSQSPSNKVTEKGKDVELRCDPISGHTALYWYRQSLGQGLEFLIYFQGNSAPDKSGLPSDRFSAERTGGSVSTLTIQRTQQEDSAVYLCASSFTGGINQPQHFGDGTRLSIL.

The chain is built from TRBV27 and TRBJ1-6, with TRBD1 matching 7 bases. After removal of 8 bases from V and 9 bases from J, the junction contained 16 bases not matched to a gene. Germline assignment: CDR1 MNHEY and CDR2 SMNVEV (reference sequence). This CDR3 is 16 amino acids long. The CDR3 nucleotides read TGTGCCAGCGGCCTCGGCTTCCAGGGGGTGGGTTCACCCCTCCACTTT. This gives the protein CASGLGFQGVGSPLHF.

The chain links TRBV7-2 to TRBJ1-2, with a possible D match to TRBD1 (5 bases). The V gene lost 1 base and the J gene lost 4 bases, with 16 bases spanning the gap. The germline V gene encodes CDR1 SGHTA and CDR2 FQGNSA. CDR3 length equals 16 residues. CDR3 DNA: TGTGCCAGCAGCTTAGGTCGCGGCTCCAGGGTCTATGGCTACACCTTC. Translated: CASSLGRGSRVYGYTF.

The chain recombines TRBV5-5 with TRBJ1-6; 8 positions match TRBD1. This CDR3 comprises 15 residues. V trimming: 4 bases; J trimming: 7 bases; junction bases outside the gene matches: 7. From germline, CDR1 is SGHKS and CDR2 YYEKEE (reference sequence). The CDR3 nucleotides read TGTGCCAGCAGCGGGACAGGTGGGGGCAATTCACCCCTCCACTTT. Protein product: CASSGTGGGNSPLHF.

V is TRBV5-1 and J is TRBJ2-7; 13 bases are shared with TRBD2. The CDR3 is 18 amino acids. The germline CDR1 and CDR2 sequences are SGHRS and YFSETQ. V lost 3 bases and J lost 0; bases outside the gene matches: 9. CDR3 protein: CASSYTSGRALGSYEQYF. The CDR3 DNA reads TGCGCCAGCAGCTACACTAGCGGGAGGGCCCTCGGCTCCTACGAGCAGTACTTC.

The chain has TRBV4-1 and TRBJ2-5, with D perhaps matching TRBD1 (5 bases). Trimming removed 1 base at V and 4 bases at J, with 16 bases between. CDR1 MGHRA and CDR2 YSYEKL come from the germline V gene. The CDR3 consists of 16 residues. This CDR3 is CASSQGVRPGSETQYF. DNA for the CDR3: TGCGCCAGCAGCCAAGGCGTGCGGCCAGGGTCAGAGACCCAGTACTTC.

Here the CDR3 reads CASKNAGGENQPQHF. CDR3 DNA sequence: TGTGCCAGTAAGAATGCAGGGGGCGAGAATCAGCCCCAGCATTTT. J is TRBJ1-5 and V is TRBV19; 8 nucleotides agree with TRBD1. CDR3 size: 15 residues. CDR1 and CDR2 (germline): LNHDA, SQIVND (reference sequence). V lost 7 bases to trimming and J lost 4 bases; unmatched junction nucleotides: 9.

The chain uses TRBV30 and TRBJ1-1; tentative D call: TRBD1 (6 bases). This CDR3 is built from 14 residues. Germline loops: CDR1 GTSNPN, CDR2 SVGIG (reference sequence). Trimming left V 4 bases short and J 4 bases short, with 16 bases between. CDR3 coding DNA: TGTGCCTGGACCATGGGAGGGGGGGGCACTGAAGCTTTCTTT. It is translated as CAWTMGGGGTEAFF.

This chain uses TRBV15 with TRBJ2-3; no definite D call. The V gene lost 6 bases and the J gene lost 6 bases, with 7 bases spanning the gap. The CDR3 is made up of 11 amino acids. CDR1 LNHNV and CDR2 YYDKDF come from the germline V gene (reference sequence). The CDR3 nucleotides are TGTGCCACCAGTCGTCGGGATACGCAGTATTTT. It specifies CATSRRDTQYF.

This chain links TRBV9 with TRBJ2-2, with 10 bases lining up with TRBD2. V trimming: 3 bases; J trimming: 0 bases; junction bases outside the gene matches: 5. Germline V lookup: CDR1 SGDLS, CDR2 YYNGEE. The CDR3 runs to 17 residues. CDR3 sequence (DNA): TGTGCCAGCAGCGCGGGACTAGCGAGAACGAACACCGGGGAGCTGTTTTTT. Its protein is CASSAGLARTNTGELFF.

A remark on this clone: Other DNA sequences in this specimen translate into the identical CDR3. The CDR3 coding sequence is TGTGCCTGGAGTGTGGGGGGCACCTACAATGAGCAGTTCTTC. Translated, it gives CAWSVGGTYNEQFF. The chain links TRBV30 to TRBJ2-1; either TRBD1 or TRBD2 may supply D (6 bases each). V dropped 0 bases and J dropped 2 bases, with 8 bases sitting between them. The length of the CDR3 is 14 residues. Germline assignment: CDR1 GTSNPN and CDR2 SVGIG (reference sequence).

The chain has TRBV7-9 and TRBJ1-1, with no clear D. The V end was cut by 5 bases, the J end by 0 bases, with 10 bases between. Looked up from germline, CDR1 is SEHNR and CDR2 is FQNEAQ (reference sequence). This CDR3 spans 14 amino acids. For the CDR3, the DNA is TGTGCCAGCAGCCCACAGTTAATGAACACTGAAGCTTTCTTT. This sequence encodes CASSPQLMNTEAFF.

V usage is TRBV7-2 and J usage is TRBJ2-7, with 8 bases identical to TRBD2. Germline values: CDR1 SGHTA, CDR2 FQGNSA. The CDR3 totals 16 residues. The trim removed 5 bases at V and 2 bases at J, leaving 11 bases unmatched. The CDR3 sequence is CASSGPGRGGAYEQYF. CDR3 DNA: TGTGCCAGCAGCGGCCCTGGACGGGGGGGAGCCTACGAGCAGTACTTC. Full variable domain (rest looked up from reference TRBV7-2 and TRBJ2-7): GAGVSQSPSNKVTEKGKDVELRCDPISGHTALYWYRQSLGQGLEFLIYFQGNSAPDKSGLPSDRFSAERTGGSVSTLTIQRTQQEDSAVYLCASSGPGRGGAYEQYFGPGTRLTVT.

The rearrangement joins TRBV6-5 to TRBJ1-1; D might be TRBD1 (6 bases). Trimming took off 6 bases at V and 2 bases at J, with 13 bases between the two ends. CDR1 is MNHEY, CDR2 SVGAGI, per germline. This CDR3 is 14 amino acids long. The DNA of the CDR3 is TGTGCCAGCAGATCCTTGACAGGAAACACTGAAGCTTTCTTT. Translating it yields CASRSLTGNTEAFF.